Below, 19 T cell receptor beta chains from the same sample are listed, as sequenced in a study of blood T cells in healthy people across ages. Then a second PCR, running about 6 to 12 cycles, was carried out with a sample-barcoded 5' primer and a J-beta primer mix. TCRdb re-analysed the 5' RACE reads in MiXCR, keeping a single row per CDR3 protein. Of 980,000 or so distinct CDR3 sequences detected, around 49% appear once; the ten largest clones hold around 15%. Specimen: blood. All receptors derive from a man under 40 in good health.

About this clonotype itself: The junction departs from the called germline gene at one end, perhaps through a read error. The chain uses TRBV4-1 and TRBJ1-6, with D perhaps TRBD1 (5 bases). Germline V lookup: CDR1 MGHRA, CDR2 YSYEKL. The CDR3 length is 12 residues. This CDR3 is CAISPFGTPLHF. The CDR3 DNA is TGCGCCATCAGCCCTTTTGGGACCCCCCTCCACTTT.

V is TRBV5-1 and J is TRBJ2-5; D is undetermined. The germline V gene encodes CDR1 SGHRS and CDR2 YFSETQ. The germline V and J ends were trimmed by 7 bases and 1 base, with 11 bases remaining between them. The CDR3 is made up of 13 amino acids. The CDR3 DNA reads TGCGCCAGCCGTGACATCCCCCAAGAGACCCAGTACTTC. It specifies CASRDIPQETQYF.

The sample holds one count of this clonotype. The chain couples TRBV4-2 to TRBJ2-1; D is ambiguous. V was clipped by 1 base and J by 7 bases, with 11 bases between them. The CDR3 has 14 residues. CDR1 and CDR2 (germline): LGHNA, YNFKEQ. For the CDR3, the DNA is TGTGCCAGCAGCCAAGTTCGAGAATGGAATGAGCAGTTCTTC. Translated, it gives CASSQVREWNEQFF.

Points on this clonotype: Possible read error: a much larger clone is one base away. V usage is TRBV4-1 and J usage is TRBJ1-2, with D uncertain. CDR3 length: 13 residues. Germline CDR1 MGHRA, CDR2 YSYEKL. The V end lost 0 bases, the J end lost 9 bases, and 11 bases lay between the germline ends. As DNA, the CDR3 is TGCGCCAGCAGCCAAGAAGAGGGAGGATGCTACACCTTC. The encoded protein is CASSQEEGGCYTF.

This CDR3 reads CASSSDPGGYNEQFF. The CDR3 DNA sequence: TGCGCCAGCAGCTCGGACCCCGGGGGCTACAATGAGCAGTTCTTC. This chain connects TRBV5-1 to TRBJ2-1; the D gene is possibly TRBD2 (6 bases). Between the trimmed V and J ends, which lost 3 bases and 3 bases, there was a span of 13 bases. The CDR3 contains 15 residues. The germline CDR1 and CDR2 sequences are SGHRS and YFSETQ.

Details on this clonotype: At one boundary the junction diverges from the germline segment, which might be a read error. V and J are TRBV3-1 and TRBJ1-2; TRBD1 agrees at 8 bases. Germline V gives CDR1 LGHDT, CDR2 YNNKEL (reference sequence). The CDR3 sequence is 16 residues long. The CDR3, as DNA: TGTGCCAGCAGCCAATCGGACAGGGCGTCGGACTACGGCTACACCTTC. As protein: CASSQSDRASDYGYTF.

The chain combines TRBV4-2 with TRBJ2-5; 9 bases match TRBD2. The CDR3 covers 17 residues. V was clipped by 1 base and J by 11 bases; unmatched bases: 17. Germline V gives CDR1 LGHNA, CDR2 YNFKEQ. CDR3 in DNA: TGTGCCAGCAGCCAAGGGCTAGCGGGGACGCCATACAATGAGCAGTACTTC. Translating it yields CASSQGLAGTPYNEQYF.

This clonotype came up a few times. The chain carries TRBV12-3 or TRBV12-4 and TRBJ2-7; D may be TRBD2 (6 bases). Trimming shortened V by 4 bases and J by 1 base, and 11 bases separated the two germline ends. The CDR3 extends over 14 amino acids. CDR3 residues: CASSSNSGSYEQYF. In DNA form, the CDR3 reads TGTGCCAGCAGTTCGAACAGCGGGTCCTACGAGCAGTACTTC.

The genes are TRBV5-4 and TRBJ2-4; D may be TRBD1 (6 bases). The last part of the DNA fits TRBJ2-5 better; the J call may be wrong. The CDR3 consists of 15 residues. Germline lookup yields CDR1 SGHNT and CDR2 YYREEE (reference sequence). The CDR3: CASSLRRTDKETQYF. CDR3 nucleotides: TGTGCCAGCAGCTTACGGAGGACAGATAAAGAGACCCAGTACTTC.

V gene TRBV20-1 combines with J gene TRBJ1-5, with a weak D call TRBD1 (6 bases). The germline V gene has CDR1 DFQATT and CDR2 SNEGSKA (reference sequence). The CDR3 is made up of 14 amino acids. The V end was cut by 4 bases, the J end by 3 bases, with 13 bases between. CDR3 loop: CSAKTTGYNQPQHF. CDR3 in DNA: TGCAGTGCTAAAACCACAGGGTACAATCAGCCCCAGCATTTT.

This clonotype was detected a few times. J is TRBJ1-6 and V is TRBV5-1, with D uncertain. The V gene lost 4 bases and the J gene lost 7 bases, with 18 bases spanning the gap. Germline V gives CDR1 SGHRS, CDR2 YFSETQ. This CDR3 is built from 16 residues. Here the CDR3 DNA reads TGCGCCAGCAGCACTGGAGAGGGAACGGGGAATTCACCCCTCCACTTT. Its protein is CASSTGEGTGNSPLHF.

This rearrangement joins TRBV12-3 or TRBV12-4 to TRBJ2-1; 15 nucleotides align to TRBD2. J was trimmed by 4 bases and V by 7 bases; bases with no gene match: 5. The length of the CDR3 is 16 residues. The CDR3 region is CASTGTSGRLYNEQFF. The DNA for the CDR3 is TGTGCCAGCACCGGGACTAGCGGGAGGTTGTACAATGAGCAGTTCTTC.

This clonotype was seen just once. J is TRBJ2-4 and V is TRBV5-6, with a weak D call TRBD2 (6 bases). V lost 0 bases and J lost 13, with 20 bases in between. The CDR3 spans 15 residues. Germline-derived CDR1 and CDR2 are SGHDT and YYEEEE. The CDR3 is CASSLAGTGVSEQYF. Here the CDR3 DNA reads TGTGCCAGCAGCTTGGCTGGTACGGGGGTGAGTGAGCAGTACTTC.

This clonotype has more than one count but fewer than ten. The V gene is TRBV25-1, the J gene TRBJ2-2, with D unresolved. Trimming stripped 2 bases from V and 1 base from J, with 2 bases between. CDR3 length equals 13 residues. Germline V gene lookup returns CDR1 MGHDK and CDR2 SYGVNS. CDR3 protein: CASSEQNTGELFF. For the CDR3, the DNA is TGTGCCAGCAGTGAACAGAACACCGGGGAGCTGTTTTTT.

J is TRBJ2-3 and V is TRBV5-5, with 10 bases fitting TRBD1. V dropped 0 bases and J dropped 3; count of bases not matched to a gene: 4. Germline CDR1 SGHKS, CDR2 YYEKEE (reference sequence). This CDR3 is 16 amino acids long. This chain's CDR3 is CASSLAGTGVTDTQYF. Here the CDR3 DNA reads TGTGCCAGCAGCTTGGCCGGGACAGGGGTAACAGATACGCAGTATTTT.

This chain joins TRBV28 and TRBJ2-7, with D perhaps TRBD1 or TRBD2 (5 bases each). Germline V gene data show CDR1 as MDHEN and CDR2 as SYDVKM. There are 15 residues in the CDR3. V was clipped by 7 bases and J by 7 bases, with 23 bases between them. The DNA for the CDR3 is TGTGCCAGCACCGAAGGGACGGACTTTTACAATGAGCAGTACTTC. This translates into CASTEGTDFYNEQYF.

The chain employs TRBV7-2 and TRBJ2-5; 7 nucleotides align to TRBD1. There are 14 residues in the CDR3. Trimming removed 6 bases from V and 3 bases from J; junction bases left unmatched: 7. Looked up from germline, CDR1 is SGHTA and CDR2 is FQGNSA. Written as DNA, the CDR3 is TGTGCCAGCAGGACAGGGAGAGGAAAAGAGACCCAGTACTTC. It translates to CASRTGRGKETQYF.

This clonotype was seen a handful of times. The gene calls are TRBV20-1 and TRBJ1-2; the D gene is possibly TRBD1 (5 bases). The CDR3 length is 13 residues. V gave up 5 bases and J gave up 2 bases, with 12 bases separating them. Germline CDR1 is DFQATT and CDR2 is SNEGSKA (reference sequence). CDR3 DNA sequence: TGCAGTGCTCCGAAGACAGTGAACTATGGCTACACCTTC. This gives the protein CSAPKTVNYGYTF.

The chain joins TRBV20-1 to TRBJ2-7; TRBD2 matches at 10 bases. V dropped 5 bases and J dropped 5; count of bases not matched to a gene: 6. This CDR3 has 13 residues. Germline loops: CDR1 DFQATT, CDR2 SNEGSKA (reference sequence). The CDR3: CSAPVAGGDEQYF. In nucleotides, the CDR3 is TGCAGTGCTCCGGTAGCGGGAGGTGACGAGCAGTACTTC.